Listed below are T cell receptor beta chains from one sample, sequenced in a study of shared clonotypes between healthy human individuals. Data came from immunoSEQ multiplex PCR; TCRdb stores just in-frame clones and leaves some out. This sample yields around 2.1 million clones, of which under 95% are seen a single time; over 1.5% belongs to the top ten. What was sequenced was naive CD8+ T cells from PBMCs. Receptor source: a man in his late teens or twenties in good health. Some clones in this sample may be carry-over from other donors' samples. CDR3s include the opening cysteine and the closing phenylalanine or tryptophan. D genes are given only for firm matches. Some rows have no size entry. The others give once, few or many, or a class for an expanded clone.

D: NA; J: TRBJ1-1; size: NA; V: TRBV5-1; DNA: TGCGCCAGCAGCTTGGGCCCGGGCCATGAAGCTTTCTTT; CDR3: CASSLGPGHEAFF
D: TRBD2; J: TRBJ2-4; size: NA; V: TRBV19; DNA: TGTGCCAGTAGTTCCCCGTTGGCGGGAGGCCCCAAAAACATTCAGTACTTC; CDR3: CASSSPLAGGPKNIQYF
D: NA; J: TRBJ2-5; size: NA; V: TRBV5-6; DNA: TGTGCCAGCAGCCCCGGGACTGTTCGCGGAGAGACCCAGTACTTC; CDR3: CASSPGTVRGETQYF
D: NA; J: TRBJ2-3; size: NA; V: TRBV28; DNA: TGTGCCAGCAGTTCCCGGGGAACGCTCATCACAGATACGCAGTATTTT; CDR3: CASSSRGTLITDTQYF
D: NA; J: TRBJ2-5; size: NA; V: TRBV7-9; DNA: TGTGCCAGCAGCCCGTACGGCGAGACCCAGTACTTC; CDR3: CASSPYGETQYF
D: TRBD2; J: TRBJ2-3; size: NA; V: TRBV9; DNA: TGTGCCAGCAGCGTAGAGGCGACTAGCGGGACTAGCACAGATACGCAGTATTTT; CDR3: CASSVEATSGTSTDTQYF
D: NA; J: TRBJ1-2; size: NA; V: TRBV20-1; DNA: TGCAGTGCTGCAGACTATGGCTACACCTTC; CDR3: CSAADYGYTF
D: TRBD2; J: TRBJ2-1; size: NA; V: TRBV7-9; DNA: TGTGCCAGCAGCACCCGGGGCGGGGGACTCTACAATGAGCAGTTCTTC; CDR3: CASSTRGGGLYNEQFF
D: NA; J: TRBJ2-2; size: NA; V: TRBV10-3; DNA: TGTGCCATCACAGGGGTCCTTACCGGGGAGCTGTTTTTT; CDR3: CAITGVLTGELFF
D: NA; J: TRBJ2-5; size: NA; V: TRBV6-5; DNA: TGTGCCAGCGGCGGGGAGACCCAGTACTTC; CDR3: CASGGETQYF
D: NA; J: TRBJ2-7; size: NA; V: TRBV27; DNA: TGTGCCAGCAGTAACAGATCCTACGAGCAGTACTTC; CDR3: CASSNRSYEQYF
D: TRBD2; J: TRBJ2-1; size: NA; V: TRBV7-8; DNA: TGTGCCAGCAGCCGCGGGCTAGCGGGGACCAATGAGCAGTTCTTC; CDR3: CASSRGLAGTNEQFF
D: NA; J: TRBJ2-4; size: NA; V: TRBV29-1; DNA: TGCAGTTTGTTAGGGAGCGCGGGGATTCAGTACTTC; CDR3: CSLLGSAGIQYF
D: NA; J: TRBJ2-3; size: once; V: TRBV7-2; DNA: TGTGCCAGCAGCTCCCCGGGGTCTGGGGATACGCAGTATTTT; CDR3: CASSSPGSGDTQYF
D: TRBD2; J: TRBJ2-1; size: once; V: TRBV14; DNA: TGTGCCAGCAGCCAACGCCTAGCGGGAACTGAGCAGTTCTTC; CDR3: CASSQRLAGTEQFF
D: NA; J: TRBJ2-1; size: NA; V: TRBV19; DNA: TGTGCCAGTAGTATATGGGGACAAGCGGAGCAGTTCTTC; CDR3: CASSIWGQAEQFF
D: NA; J: TRBJ1-2; size: NA; V: TRBV5-8; DNA: TGTGCCAGCAAAGTTAGAGCGGGGAGAGATGGCTACACCTTC; CDR3: CASKVRAGRDGYTF
D: NA; J: TRBJ2-1; size: NA; V: TRBV7-9; DNA: TGTGCCAGCAGCCCAGGGGCGGATGGTGAGCAGTTCTTC; CDR3: CASSPGADGEQFF
D: NA; J: TRBJ2-7; size: NA; V: TRBV5-6; DNA: TGTGCCAGCAGCTTGCATCTTGGATACGAGCAGTACTTC; CDR3: CASSLHLGYEQYF
D: NA; J: TRBJ1-5; size: NA; V: TRBV5-5; DNA: TGTGCCAGCAGCCCGGACGGGGGTAGCAATCAGCCCCAGCATTTT; CDR3: CASSPDGGSNQPQHF
D: NA; J: TRBJ2-7; size: NA; V: TRBV5-5; DNA: TGTGCCAGCAGCCATACATCCCCCTACGAGCAGTACTTC; CDR3: CASSHTSPYEQYF
D: NA; J: TRBJ2-1; size: NA; V: TRBV5-1; DNA: TGCGCCAGCAGCTTGGCCAGGTACCCCGGGTCAGATGAGCAGTTCTTC; CDR3: CASSLARYPGSDEQFF
D: NA; J: TRBJ2-2; size: NA; V: TRBV9; DNA: TGTGCCAGCAGCGTAAGACTATACGCCGGGGAGCTGTTTTTT; CDR3: CASSVRLYAGELFF
D: TRBD1; J: TRBJ2-1; size: NA; V: TRBV4-1; DNA: TGCGCCAGCAGCCCTAAGGGGACCGGGACAGGGGGATTCTATGAGCAGTTCTTC; CDR3: CASSPKGTGTGGFYEQFF
D: TRBD1; J: TRBJ2-7; size: once; V: TRBV28; DNA: TGTGCCAGCAGTTACCCCGGGACAGGGTACGAGCAGTACTTC; CDR3: CASSYPGTGYEQYF
D: NA; J: TRBJ1-2; size: NA; V: TRBV7-8; DNA: TGTGCCAGCAGTCCGGGGGGGCTAAACTATGGCTACACCTTC; CDR3: CASSPGGLNYGYTF
D: NA; J: TRBJ2-3; size: NA; V: TRBV15; DNA: TGTGCCACCAGCAGTTCGACGCCAGATACGCAGTATTTT; CDR3: CATSSSTPDTQYF
D: TRBD1; J: TRBJ1-5; size: NA; V: TRBV27; DNA: TGTGCCAGCAGTTTAGGGGCAGGGGGCATTCAGCCCCAGCATTTT; CDR3: CASSLGAGGIQPQHF
D: TRBD1; J: TRBJ2-2; size: NA; V: TRBV7-9; DNA: TGTGCCAGCAGCTCGGACAGGGGAGCAAGCGCGAACACCGGGGAGCTGTTTTTT; CDR3: CASSSDRGASANTGELFF
D: TRBD2; J: TRBJ2-4; size: NA; V: TRBV6-1; DNA: TGTGCCAGCAGTGATGTCACTAGCGGGCTCAAAAACATTCAGTACTTC; CDR3: CASSDVTSGLKNIQYF
D: NA; J: TRBJ2-1; size: NA; V: TRBV9; DNA: TGTGCCAGCAGCGTGCAGGGGTACTCCTACAATGAGCAGTTCTTC; CDR3: CASSVQGYSYNEQFF
D: NA; J: TRBJ2-2; size: NA; V: TRBV9; DNA: TGTGCCAGCAGCGCGACGCGGACTGGCAACACCGGGGAGCTGTTTTTT; CDR3: CASSATRTGNTGELFF
D: NA; J: TRBJ2-7; size: once; V: TRBV7-9; DNA: TGTGCCAGCAGAATCGGACATACCTACGAGCAGTACTTC; CDR3: CASRIGHTYEQYF
D: TRBD1; J: TRBJ1-5; size: once; V: TRBV15; DNA: TGTGCCACCAGCAGAACCGGGACAGGGCGGGATCAGCCCCAGCATTTT; CDR3: CATSRTGTGRDQPQHF
D: NA; J: TRBJ2-3; size: NA; V: TRBV4-3; DNA: TGCGCCAGCAGCCAAGGGAGGGGATCGGCAGATACGCAGTATTTT; CDR3: CASSQGRGSADTQYF
D: NA; J: TRBJ2-7; size: NA; V: TRBV11-2; DNA: TGTGCCAGCAGTTTTCCTAGGTACGAGCAGTACTTC; CDR3: CASSFPRYEQYF